This entry features one TCR beta chain sequence. No antigen is known for it. No qualities accompany the bases; no much larger clone lies one base away. Ficoll-Paque density gradient centrifugation was used to isolate PBMCs. Spanning cysteine to phenylalanine, the CDR3 consists of 14 amino acids. Only the CDR3 portion is preserved as DNA: 42 bases, with reading frame beginning at the first base. For sequencing, an Illumina NovaSeq 6000 was employed. TCRalpha and TCRbeta cDNA libraries were constructed by 5'RACE with constant-segment primers, with sample barcodes and unique molecular identifiers being introduced. RNA was extracted from every sample with Trizol reagent. Amplification of the libraries took two PCR steps, and the second step added a second sample barcode plus Illumina TruSeq adapters. Sequencing of libraries was performed on an Illumina NovaSeq with 2 x 150 bp paired-end reads. Regarding the original processing steps: Reads were demultiplexed and collapsed into UMI-guided consensus sequences with migec v1.2.7. Using mixcr v2.1.11, UMI consensuses were aligned to TRA and TRB V and J templates and then assembled into clonotypes. A clonotype was counted as expanded or contracted only when both edgeR and NoisET called the clonotype significant, with the noise models trained on biological replicates. For edgeR calls, the cutoffs were a false discovery rate-adjusted p below 0.01 and a log2 fold-change threshold of 1. As an exploratory analysis of dynamics, max-normalized trajectories of the 1000 most abundant clonotypes were examined by PCA with hierarchical clustering. Separately sequenced CD4+ and CD8+ repertoires were used to assign the CD4 or CD8 phenotype of responding clones. TCRdb's own reprocessing of the public reads used fastp at Q25 and MiXCR and kept productive beta chains. Entries are consolidated by CDR3 protein sequence, retaining the most common genes and DNA. The V and J calls were determined by TCRdb, not by the authors. The sample records some 290,000 distinct CDR3 sequences, roughly 16% of which are singletons. The ten largest make up 22% of the sample.

This entry is derived from a study of T-cell memory formation after mild COVID-19 (TCRdb year 2021). Regarding the research as a whole: TCR sequence clusters from the two donors were found to be largely donor specific. The cohort comprised two young, previously healthy adult volunteers, one female and one male. T-cell clones expanding and contracting after mild COVID-19 in a couple of donors were tracked by longitudinal TCRalpha and TCRbeta repertoire sequencing.

Broad study findings and their caveats: The study included only two mild cases, and larger cohorts that include severe cases with pre-infection samples were judged to be necessary. Some responding clones were detected in pre-infection memory, which suggested that pre-existing cross-reactive memory T cells had joined the SARS-CoV-2 response. Balanced CD4/CD8 phenotypes were observed for clones contracting from day 15 to 85, whereas a bias towards CD4+ was observed for a second wave of clones expanding from day 15 to 37. Contracting CD4+ clones appeared mostly in the CM and EM memory subsets, whereas CD8+ clones were enriched in EMRA. The second-wave clones that peaked on day 37 were not confirmed to be SARS-CoV-2 specific.

The rearranged chain carries TRBV21-1 and TRBJ1-2; the D call of TRBD1 is as the table states it, not checked on the DNA. TRBV21-1 is a pseudogene segment. The TCR sequence derives from a man between 18 and 35 years old who had mild COVID-19 (a few samples of this study predate the infection). The sample titles of this study are shuffled in the database, so cell type and time point are left out; the donor was told from shared clones. The sequencing input was PBMCs or a T cell subset sorted from them (not recorded which). The DNA reads TGTGCCAGCAGCCAACGACAGGGTGATGAAGGCTACACCTTC. Its coded protein is CASSQRQGDEGYTF.